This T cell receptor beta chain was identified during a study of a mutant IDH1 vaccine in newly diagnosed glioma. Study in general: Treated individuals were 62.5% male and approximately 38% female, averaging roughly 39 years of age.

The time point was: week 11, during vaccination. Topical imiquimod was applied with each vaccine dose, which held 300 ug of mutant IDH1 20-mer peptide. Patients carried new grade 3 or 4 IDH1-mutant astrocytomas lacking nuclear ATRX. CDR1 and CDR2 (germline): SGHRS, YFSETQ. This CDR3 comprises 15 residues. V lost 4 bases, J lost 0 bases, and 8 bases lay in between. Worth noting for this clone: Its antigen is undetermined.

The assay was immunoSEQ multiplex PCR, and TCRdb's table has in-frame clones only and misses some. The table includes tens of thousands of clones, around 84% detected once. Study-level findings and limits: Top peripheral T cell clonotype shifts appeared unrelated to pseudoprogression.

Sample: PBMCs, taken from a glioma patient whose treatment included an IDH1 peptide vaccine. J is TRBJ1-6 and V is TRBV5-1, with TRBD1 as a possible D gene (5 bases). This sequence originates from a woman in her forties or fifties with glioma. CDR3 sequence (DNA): TGCGCCAGCAGCGTCGGGACCTCCTATAATTCACCCCTCCACTTT. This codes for CASSVGTSYNSPLHF.